One sample yielded the 13 T cell receptor beta chains listed below, sequenced in a study of CD8 T cells in ankylosing spondylitis. TCRdb re-derived calls from the 5' RACE reads in MiXCR, one entry per CDR3 protein. The table shows over 100,000 distinct CDR3 sequences, with more than 6.5% occurring only once. The specimen was blood, either unsorted or a sorted T cell fraction (not recorded which). These receptor sequences come from a male donor with ankylosing spondylitis or in good health (not recorded which).

The chain couples TRBV28 to TRBJ1-5; D might be TRBD1 (5 bases). This CDR3 is 14 amino acids long. From germline, CDR1 is MDHEN and CDR2 SYDVKM. V shed 6 bases and J shed 0 bases, with 9 bases lying between them. DNA of the CDR3: TGTGCCAGCAGCAGGACATCTAGCAATCAGCCCCAGCATTTT. Amino acid sequence: CASSRTSSNQPQHF.

This clonotype has ten or more counts. The chain is built from TRBV20-1 and TRBJ2-7; unclear D gene. This CDR3 region has 12 residues. Trimming shortened V by 1 base and J by 1 base, and 5 bases separated the two germline ends. Looked up from germline, CDR1 is DFQATT and CDR2 is SNEGSKA (reference sequence). As DNA, the CDR3 is TGCAGTGCTAGAGGTCCTTCCTACGAGCAGTACTTC. The encoded protein is CSARGPSYEQYF.

This clonotype was seen at least ten times. The CDR3 nucleotides read TGTGCCAGCAGCACCTCGCGGCGCCTTACCGAGCAGTACTTC. Translated, it gives CASSTSRRLTEQYF. This chain uses TRBV7-2 with TRBJ2-7; D ambiguous. Germline V gives CDR1 SGHTA, CDR2 FQGNSA. This CDR3 has 14 residues. Deletions cut 5 bases from V and 6 bases from J, with 17 bases between.

This clonotype was observed at least ten times. The J gene is TRBJ2-4, the V gene TRBV12-3 or TRBV12-4; D is unclear. The CDR3 contains 12 residues. Trimming left V 5 bases short and J 7 bases short, with 9 bases between. In DNA, the CDR3 is TGTGCCAGCAGTCACGCCCAGAACATTCAGTACTTC. Protein sequence: CASSHAQNIQYF.

This clonotype was counted at least ten times. This chain links TRBV6-1 with TRBJ1-6, with a tentative D call TRBD1 (5 bases). CDR3 length equals 15 residues. V was clipped by 7 bases and J by 8 bases, with 18 bases between them. CDR1 is MNHNS and CDR2 is SASEGT in the germline V gene. The CDR3 loop reads CASIPGEYSDSPLHF. The CDR3, as DNA: TGTGCCAGCATCCCGGGGGAATATTCCGATTCACCCCTCCACTTT.

The table lists this clonotype with a count of one. V is TRBV19 and J is TRBJ2-1; D unresolved. The V and J ends lost 3 bases and 5 bases respectively, with 14 bases between them. CDR3 length: 15 residues. Germline-derived CDR1 and CDR2 are LNHDA and SQIVND (reference sequence). CDR3 loop: CASSIVGSTNNEQFF. In DNA, the CDR3 is TGTGCCAGTAGTATTGTAGGTAGTACAAACAATGAGCAGTTCTTC.

This clonotype was seen ten or more times. V and J are TRBV11-2 and TRBJ1-3; no reliable D call. CDR3 length: 17 amino acids. CDR1 and CDR2 from the germline V gene are SGHAT and FQNNGV. V was clipped by 1 base and J by 0 bases, with 13 bases between them. CDR3 sequence reads: CASSLVYGFSSGNTIYF. CDR3 DNA sequence: TGTGCCAGCAGCTTAGTTTACGGATTTTCCTCTGGAAACACCATATATTTT.

This clonotype was seen at least ten times. The chain employs TRBV6-2 or TRBV6-3 and TRBJ1-2; 11 nucleotides agree with TRBD1. This CDR3 comprises 13 residues. The trim removed 7 bases at V and 4 bases at J, leaving 2 bases unmatched. Germline loops: CDR1 MNHEY, CDR2 SVGEGT. The CDR3 here is CASTDRGLYGYTF. The CDR3 nucleotides read TGTGCCAGCACGGACAGGGGGCTCTATGGCTACACCTTC.

In its sample, this clonotype was seen many times. The chain couples TRBV9 to TRBJ2-2; 12 bases line up with TRBD2. CDR1 is SGDLS and CDR2 is YYNGEE in the germline V gene. The CDR3 runs to 17 residues. The V gene end was trimmed by 3 bases and the J gene end by 2 bases; junction bases not matched to a gene: 5. This CDR3 is CASSARTSGINTGELFF. DNA for the CDR3: TGTGCCAGCAGCGCCCGGACTAGCGGGATTAACACCGGGGAGCTGTTTTTT.

This clonotype was observed many times. This rearrangement joins TRBV2 to TRBJ1-1, with D possibly TRBD1 on 5 matching bases. Germline CDR1 and CDR2: SNHLY and FYNNEI. The CDR3 contains 14 residues. Trimming cost V 3 bases and J 6 bases, with 14 bases left between them. For the CDR3, the DNA is TGTGCCAGCAGTGAGCTGGGGCGATCGGCTGAAGCTTTCTTT. Translated: CASSELGRSAEAFF.

This clonotype was detected ten times or more. In DNA form, the CDR3 reads TGCGCCAGCAGCGCGAGCTCAACCGGCTCAAGCTCCTACAATGAGCAGTTCTTC. Amino acids: CASSASSTGSSSYNEQFF. V gene TRBV5-1 combines with J gene TRBJ2-1; the D is unclear. Germline assignment: CDR1 SGHRS and CDR2 YFSETQ. This CDR3 contains 18 residues. With 4 bases removed from V and 0 bases from J, the gap between germline ends came to 20 bases.

This clonotype was counted many times. This chain links TRBV20-1 with TRBJ2-7; 7 bases line up with TRBD2. V lost 0 bases to trimming and J lost 2 bases; unmatched junction nucleotides: 10. CDR1 is DFQATT and CDR2 is SNEGSKA in the germline V gene (reference sequence). The CDR3 extends over 16 amino acids. For the CDR3, the DNA is TGCAGTGCTAGAGATTTGACGGGAGGCACAACCTACGAGCAGTACTTC. Amino acid sequence: CSARDLTGGTTYEQYF.

This clonotype was detected many times. V and J are TRBV7-9 and TRBJ2-1; tentatively, D is TRBD1 (5 bases). In germline, CDR1 is SEHNR, CDR2 FQNEAQ (reference sequence). Trimming shortened V by 3 bases and J by 6 bases, and 15 bases separated the two germline ends. The CDR3 is made up of 15 amino acids. CDR3 loop: CASSFVRQSVNEQFF. The CDR3 DNA sequence: TGTGCCAGCAGCTTCGTGAGACAGAGTGTCAATGAGCAGTTCTTC.